This T cell receptor (beta chain) was obtained from a study of spatial heterogeneity in lung cancer. The V segment lost 3 bases and the J segment 9 bases; nucleotides outside the gene matches: 11. The CDR3 loop spans 15 amino acids. Per the germline V gene, CDR1 is KGHSH and CDR2 is LQKENI. Study-level findings and limits: At resection, ubiquitous expanded tumor TCRs appeared in blood more than at follow-up.

This clonotype was detected many times. The target antigen is unknown. Time point defined: sample taken at primary tumor resection. Sequencing was performed on whole RNA extracted from tumor and nontumor lung tissue, or from frozen PBMC, and the material was left unsorted. All TCR cDNA molecules were individually tagged with a unique molecular identifier. One entry per CDR3 protein, called by TCRdb with MiXCR from the 5' RACE reads. The sample shows about 13,000 distinct CDR3 sequences, 9.5% to 13% of them seen only once. Source: PBMCs, taken at surgery. The clonotype comes from a male donor with early-stage non-small cell lung cancer. V is TRBV18 and J is TRBJ2-1; 7 positions match TRBD2. The CDR3 loop is CASSPSRGDVGEQFF. Written as DNA, the CDR3 is TGTGCCAGCTCACCCTCCCGGGGGGACGTTGGTGAGCAGTTCTTC.